This T cell receptor (beta chain) is drawn from a study of blood T cell repertoires in COVID-19. The V and J ends lost 3 bases and 9 bases respectively, with 12 bases between them. Per germline, CDR1 KGHSH and CDR2 LQKENI. The CDR3 runs 14 residues. In the source study's methods: Nucleated cell counts were estimated from reference gene primer amplification. Profiled with immunoSEQ multiplex PCR; TCRdb holds only in-frame clones, not every one. Clone size and V and J calls were adopted from that table, with D and trimming inferred from the DNA. Of about 22,000 clones detected, approximately 83% appear once; the ten largest clones hold 22%.

V and J are TRBV18 and TRBJ1-6; D might be TRBD1 (6 bases). The sample taken for sequencing was peripheral blood. The sequence was collected from a man of 80 years or more with active or convalescent COVID-19. CDR3 sequence reads: CASSPQGNRSPLHF. CDR3 coding DNA: TGTGCCAGCTCACCGCAGGGGAATCGTTCACCCCTCCACTTT.